The next 16 T cell receptor beta chains were all read from a single sample in a study of blood T cell repertoires in COVID-19. TCRdb's copy holds only in-frame clones and misses some; the assay was immunoSEQ multiplex PCR. This sample has over 200,000 clones, with about 85% found just once. What was sequenced was peripheral blood. The receptors stem from a woman aged 80 or over with active or convalescent COVID-19.

The chain has TRBV9 and TRBJ1-2; tentative D call: TRBD1 (5 bases). V dropped 6 bases and J dropped 0 bases, with 6 bases sitting between them. Looked up from germline, CDR1 is SGDLS and CDR2 is YYNGEE. The CDR3 runs to 12 residues. The CDR3 nucleotides are TGTGCCAGCACCAGGGCTAACTATGGCTACACCTTC. The encoded protein is CASTRANYGYTF.

V usage is TRBV15 and J usage is TRBJ1-5, with unresolved D. V dropped 3 bases and J dropped 4 bases, with 13 bases sitting between them. Per germline, CDR1 LNHNV and CDR2 YYDKDF (reference sequence). The CDR3 consists of 15 residues. The CDR3 sequence is CATSSLRDTNQPQHF. The CDR3 DNA reads as TGTGCCACCAGCAGCTTGAGGGATACTAATCAGCCCCAGCATTTT.

The V and J genes are TRBV18 and TRBJ2-5; perhaps TRBD1 as D (5 bases). The CDR3 totals 14 residues. V lost 3 bases and J lost 10, with 18 bases in between. Germline lookup yields CDR1 KGHSH and CDR2 LQKENI. The CDR3 bases are TGTGCCAGCTCACCCTTGGCGACAGAAAGCGACCAGTACTTC. This translates into CASSPLATESDQYF.

This clone is a singleton in its sample. The rearrangement joins TRBV12-3 or TRBV12-4 to TRBJ1-2, with D perhaps TRBD1 (6 bases). The CDR3 spans 13 residues. V dropped 3 bases and J dropped 8 bases, with 13 bases sitting between them. The CDR3 loop reads CASSFLPGDGYTF. In nucleotides, the CDR3 is TGTGCCAGCAGTTTTCTGCCAGGGGACGGCTACACCTTC.

This clone was detected only a few times. The chain couples TRBV5-6 to TRBJ2-2, with TRBD1 matching 7 bases. The CDR3 spans 16 residues. J was trimmed by 6 bases and V by 6 bases; bases with no gene match: 14. CDR1 and CDR2 (germline): SGHDT, YYEEEE. This CDR3 is CASTWLGNTGAGELFF. The CDR3, as DNA: TGTGCCAGCACCTGGCTCGGGAATACAGGGGCCGGGGAGCTGTTTTTT.

The chain recombines TRBV28 with TRBJ2-7, with D possibly being TRBD2 (6 bases). Germline CDR1 reads MDHEN; CDR2 reads SYDVKM. The germline V and J ends were trimmed by 2 bases and 6 bases, with 11 bases remaining between them. This CDR3 contains 13 residues. CDR3 bases: TGTGCCAGCAGTTTAACCGCCGGGGGCGAGCAGTACTTC. Its protein product is CASSLTAGGEQYF.

The chain has TRBV5-1 and TRBJ2-3, with TRBD2 identical over 15 bases. The CDR3 is made up of 18 amino acids. The trim removed 3 bases at V and 2 bases at J, leaving 7 bases unmatched. Germline CDR1 SGHRS, CDR2 YFSETQ. CDR3 sequence: CASSSSGTSGGYTDTQYF. The CDR3 DNA is TGCGCCAGCAGCTCTTCCGGGACTAGCGGGGGGTACACAGATACGCAGTATTTT.

This sequence joins TRBV9 and TRBJ2-2, with unresolved D. Germline CDR1 and CDR2: SGDLS and YYNGEE. Deletions cut 4 bases from V and 4 bases from J, with 8 bases between. There are 13 residues in the CDR3. This CDR3 reads CASSPQPTGELFF. CDR3 in DNA: TGTGCCAGCAGCCCACAACCCACCGGGGAGCTGTTTTTT.

The chain carries TRBV6-5 and TRBJ2-3, with a weak D call TRBD2 (5 bases). CDR1 is MNHEY, CDR2 SVGAGI, per germline. The germline V and J ends were trimmed by 5 bases and 4 bases, with 16 bases remaining between them. This CDR3 region has 15 residues. The CDR3 sequence: CASSSRDTRSDTQYF. Written as DNA, the CDR3 is TGTGCCAGCAGTAGCCGGGATACTCGGTCAGATACGCAGTATTTT.

This chain connects TRBV2 to TRBJ2-1, with TRBD1 matching 10 bases. CDR3 size: 17 residues. The ends lost 3 bases at V and 2 bases at J; junction bases unmatched: 7. Germline values: CDR1 SNHLY, CDR2 FYNNEI. The DNA for the CDR3 is TGTGCCAGCAGTGAGACAGGGGGCGGAAATCCCTACAATGAGCAGTTCTTC. It is translated as CASSETGGGNPYNEQFF.

The V call is TRBV21-1, the J call TRBJ1-2; TRBD1 is the table's D call and was not checked against the DNA. TRBV21-1 is a documented pseudogene. This CDR3 comprises 16 residues. DNA for the CDR3: TGTGCCAGCAGCAAAGAGCCCCGGGACAGGGTTTTCGGCTACACCTTC. Amino acid sequence: CASSKEPRDRVFGYTF.

The chain has TRBV7-8 and TRBJ2-4; 8 bases are a match to TRBD1. Per germline, CDR1 SGHVS and CDR2 FQNEAQ. The CDR3 is made up of 13 amino acids. With 5 bases clipped from V and 5 bases from J, the junction kept 2 bases outside the gene matches. CDR3 protein: CASSRDRQNIQYF. The CDR3 region has the DNA TGTGCCAGCAGCCGGGACAGGCAAAACATTCAGTACTTC.

The rearrangement uses TRBV9 and TRBJ2-2; the D is unclear. CDR3 length: 14 residues. Germline CDR1 and CDR2: SGDLS and YYNGEE. The V gene lost 4 bases and the J gene lost 6 bases, with 13 bases spanning the gap. CDR3 sequence: CASSPRSPAGELFF. CDR3 in DNA: TGTGCCAGCAGCCCGCGTTCCCCGGCCGGGGAGCTGTTTTTT. Based on the CDR3 plus reference TRBV9 and TRBJ2-2, the full variable domain is DSGVTQTPKHLITATGQRVTLRCSPRSGDLSVYWYQQSLDQGLQFLIQYYNGEERAKGNILERFSAQQFPDLHSELNLSSLELGDSALYFCASSPRSPAGELFFGEGSRLTVL.

This clone was detected once. The J gene is TRBJ1-2, the V gene TRBV7-3; 9 bases match TRBD1. Trimming cost V 3 bases and J 8 bases; bases outside gene matches: 4. This CDR3 is 13 amino acids long. Germline loops: CDR1 SGHTA, CDR2 FQGTGA. The CDR3 region is CASSFRDRDGYTF. The CDR3 DNA reads TGTGCCAGCAGCTTCCGGGACAGGGACGGCTACACCTTC. Together with reference TRBV7-3 and TRBJ1-2, the CDR3 gives the full variable domain: GAGVSQTPSNKVTEKGKYVELRCDPISGHTALYWYRQSLGQGPEFLIYFQGTGAADDSGLPNDRFFAVRPEGSVSTLKIQRTERGDSAVYLCASSFRDRDGYTFGSGTRLTVV.

The chain combines TRBV7-2 with TRBJ2-1; the D gene is possibly TRBD2 (5 bases). The V and J ends lost 4 bases and 9 bases respectively, with 13 bases between them. Germline V gene sequence: CDR1 SGHTA, CDR2 FQGNSA. The CDR3 is 13 amino acids. As DNA, the CDR3 is TGTGCCAGCAGCTCCCGCCTAGCTGGTGAGCAGTTCTTC. Residues: CASSSRLAGEQFF.

The chain carries TRBV6-5 and TRBJ2-3, with a weak D call TRBD2 (6 bases). Trimming shortened V by 4 bases and J by 1 base, and 9 bases separated the two germline ends. Germline V gives CDR1 MNHEY, CDR2 SVGAGI. The length of the CDR3 is 14 residues. Here the CDR3 DNA reads TGTGCCAGCAGTTTAGCGGTGGGCACAGATACGCAGTATTTT. It is translated as CASSLAVGTDTQYF.